A single sample gave rise to the 5 T cell receptor beta chains below, sequenced in a study of blood T cell repertoires in COVID-19. Clones were sequenced by immunoSEQ multiplex PCR, and TCRdb holds only the in-frame ones, with some missing. The top ten clones hold 6.6% of a sample with 250,000 or so clones, around 83% of them seen once. The material sequenced was PBMCs or T cells enriched from blood (not recorded which). The receptors derive from a woman between 50 and 59 years old who had been exposed to COVID-19.

The rearrangement links TRBV5-1 to TRBJ2-1; the match to TRBD2 covers 8 bases. Trimming took 4 bases from V and 0 from J; bases not matched to a gene: 15. The germline V gene has CDR1 SGHRS and CDR2 YFSETQ. The CDR3 runs to 19 residues. DNA of the CDR3: TGCGCCAGCAGCCCTGAGGTCACAGCGGGGGCCCTCTCCTACAATGAGCAGTTCTTC. Translated: CASSPEVTAGALSYNEQFF.

V is TRBV11-2 and J is TRBJ1-2; D is unresolved. V was trimmed by 8 bases and J by 3 bases, leaving 13 bases between them. Germline CDR1 reads SGHAT; CDR2 reads FQNNGV. The CDR3 is 13 residues long. This CDR3 is CASSRSDYYGYTF. The CDR3, as DNA: TGTGCCAGCTCGCGGTCGGACTACTATGGCTACACCTTC.

The chain has TRBV11-2 and TRBJ1-1, with 8 positions matching TRBD1. In germline, CDR1 is SGHAT, CDR2 FQNNGV. This CDR3 comprises 16 residues. The V and J ends lost 5 bases and 0 bases, in that order; junction bases with no gene match: 8. Here the CDR3 DNA reads TGTGCCAGCAGCCCGGGCGGACAGGGATTGAACACTGAAGCTTTCTTT. Amino acid sequence: CASSPGGQGLNTEAFF.

The chain employs TRBV4-1 and TRBJ1-1, with TRBD1 identical over 8 bases. Germline V gene lookup returns CDR1 MGHRA and CDR2 YSYEKL. J was trimmed by 0 bases and V by 1 base; bases with no gene match: 10. This CDR3 region has 18 residues. The CDR3: CASSQGGTGSYMNTEAFF. The CDR3 nucleotides are TGCGCCAGCAGCCAAGGAGGGACAGGCTCTTACATGAACACTGAAGCTTTCTTT.

This chain connects TRBV3-1 (or the pseudogene TRBV3-2) to TRBJ2-6; 7 bases line up with TRBD1. The CDR3 sequence is 15 residues long. The J segment lost 4 bases and the V segment lost 2 bases, leaving 2 bases of the junction unmatched. Germline CDR1 reads LGHDT; CDR2 reads YNNKEL (reference sequence). The CDR3 region is CASSQRGHGANVLTF. In DNA, the CDR3 is TGTGCCAGCAGCCAAAGGGGGCACGGGGCCAACGTCCTGACTTTC.